This TCR beta chain came from a study of identifying expanded T cells in peripheral blood. Regarding this clone: Its antigen is not known.

The CDR3 runs to 12 residues. V lost 6 bases, J lost 0 bases, and 5 bases lay in between. Germline CDR1 and CDR2: MDHEN and SYDVKM. Study-wide findings and caveats: Over approximately two and four weeks, about 15 and 19 clones changed, versus 1.2 between replicates. Across healthy donors, higher total template counts meant significantly greater approximately 2-week count variance.

This table comes from immunoSEQ multiplex PCR, and its TCRdb copy is limited to in-frame clones, with some not included. The data hold over 70,000 clones, with more than 75% observed a single time. Collection occurred without any documented infections or immune events in donors. This sequence was found in a person between 18 and 75 years old in good health. Sequences were obtained from blood. The chain is built from TRBV28 and TRBJ1-1; D not resolved. The CDR3: CASRFMNTEAFF. CDR3 coding DNA: TGTGCCAGCAGATTTATGAACACTGAAGCTTTCTTT.